These 21 T cell receptor beta chains came from one sample sequenced in a study of CD8 T cells in ankylosing spondylitis. TCRdb recomputed calls from the 5' RACE reads with MiXCR, one row per CDR3 protein. This sample has 200,000 to 250,000 distinct CDR3 sequences, with over 9.5% found just once. The specimen sequenced was blood, either unsorted or a sorted T cell fraction (not recorded which). These receptors came from a male donor with ankylosing spondylitis or in good health (not recorded which).

The chain joins TRBV7-2 to TRBJ2-7; D call uncertain. With 4 bases removed from V and 7 bases from J, the gap between germline ends came to 11 bases. CDR1 and CDR2 (germline): SGHTA, FQGNSA. The CDR3 consists of 12 residues. CDR3 in DNA: TGTGCCAGCAGCTCGCCGAGTCGGGAGCAGTACTTC. Translating gives CASSSPSREQYF.

This clonotype was seen repeatedly, ten times or more. V gene TRBV29-1 combines with J gene TRBJ2-1; no clear D gene. Deletions cut 4 bases from V and 7 bases from J, with 11 bases between. The CDR3 runs 12 residues. From germline, CDR1 is SQVTM and CDR2 ANQGSEA. This CDR3 is CSVVLTANEQFF. As DNA, the CDR3 is TGCAGCGTTGTATTAACAGCTAATGAGCAGTTCTTC.

This clonotype was observed at least ten times. J is TRBJ1-6 and V is TRBV7-6; D call uncertain. The CDR3 is made up of 14 amino acids. Deletions cut 5 bases from V and 7 bases from J, with 12 bases between. Germline lookup yields CDR1 SGHVS and CDR2 FNYEAQ. The CDR3 is CASSPRLSNSPLHF. Here the CDR3 DNA reads TGTGCCAGCAGCCCCCGGTTATCCAATTCACCCCTCCACTTT.

This clonotype was seen more than once but under ten times. J is TRBJ2-1 and V is TRBV29-1; TRBD1 matches at 8 bases. The CDR3 contains 15 residues. The J segment lost 4 bases and the V segment lost 3 bases, leaving 8 bases of the junction unmatched. Germline V gene sequence: CDR1 SQVTM, CDR2 ANQGSEA. The DNA for the CDR3 is TGCAGCGTTGATTTGGACAGGGTGTCGTACAATGAGCAGTTCTTC. Protein sequence: CSVDLDRVSYNEQFF.

This clonotype was counted ten times or more. The chain couples TRBV21-1 to TRBJ2-3; whether TRBD1, the table's D call, matches the DNA was not checked. TRBV21-1 is reported as a pseudogene. There are 13 residues in the CDR3. The CDR3 DNA follows: TGTGCCCCCGGGCGGTGGCGCACAGATACGCAGTATTTT. Encoded protein: CAPGRWRTDTQYF.

This clonotype appeared many times. This chain joins TRBV6-4 and TRBJ1-2; a possible D gene is TRBD1 (5 bases). This CDR3 region has 13 residues. V was clipped by 3 bases and J by 5 bases, with 10 bases between them. Germline lookup yields CDR1 MRHNA and CDR2 SNTAGT. The CDR3 reads CASSEGASYGYTF. The CDR3 DNA reads as TGTGCCAGCAGTGAAGGGGCCTCGTATGGCTACACCTTC.

This clonotype was detected a few times. The V and J genes are TRBV7-9 and TRBJ1-6, with D hard to call. The CDR3 is 14 amino acids. Germline CDR1 SEHNR, CDR2 FQNEAQ (reference sequence). V was clipped by 3 bases and J by 13 bases, with 16 bases between them. The CDR3 here is CASSFEQKNSPLHF. The CDR3 bases are TGTGCCAGCAGCTTTGAGCAGAAGAACTCGCCCCTCCACTTT.

The table lists this clonotype with many counts. The chain recombines TRBV2 with TRBJ1-5; no firm D call. Trimming removed 3 bases from V and 5 bases from J, with 8 bases in between. Germline-derived CDR1 and CDR2 are SNHLY and FYNNEI. The CDR3 consists of 13 residues. CDR3 residues: CASSESGYQPQHF. The DNA of the CDR3 is TGTGCCAGCAGTGAGTCGGGGTATCAGCCCCAGCATTTT.

This clonotype was found many times. This chain uses TRBV6-5 with TRBJ2-7; D is unresolved. The CDR3 is 12 amino acids. The V end lost 6 bases, the J end lost 4 bases, and 10 bases lay between the germline ends. The germline V gene encodes CDR1 MNHEY and CDR2 SVGAGI. The CDR3 DNA follows: TGTGCCAGCAGCAAAATCGGTTACGAGCAGTACTTC. Its protein product is CASSKIGYEQYF.

The chain uses TRBV12-3 or TRBV12-4 and TRBJ1-5; a possible D gene is TRBD1 (5 bases). V lost 5 bases and J lost 6, with 8 bases in between. The CDR3 totals 12 residues. The CDR3 here is CASSPGIQPQHF. The CDR3 DNA reads TGTGCCAGCAGTCCAGGGATTCAGCCCCAGCATTTT.

The chain carries TRBV20-1 and TRBJ2-1; D call uncertain. The CDR3 contains 15 residues. V gave up 0 bases and J gave up 0 bases, with 9 bases separating them. Germline values: CDR1 DFQATT, CDR2 SNEGSKA (reference sequence). CDR3 sequence (DNA): TGCAGTGCTAGAGATCAAGCAAACTCCTACAATGAGCAGTTCTTC. Translating gives CSARDQANSYNEQFF.

Ten or more counts support this clonotype. The rearrangement links TRBV14 to TRBJ1-1; D unresolved. The V end lost 1 base, the J end lost 4 bases, and 16 bases lay between the germline ends. The germline CDR1 and CDR2 sequences are SGHDN and FVKESK. There are 16 residues in the CDR3. The CDR3 DNA follows: TGTGCCAGCAGCCAAGTGTGGGGTCTGGGTGTCACTGAAGCTTTCTTT. Encoded protein: CASSQVWGLGVTEAFF. Based on the CDR3 plus reference TRBV14 and TRBJ1-1, the full variable domain is EAGVTQFPSHSVIEKGQTVTLRCDPISGHDNLYWYRRVMGKEIKFLLHFVKESKQDESGMPNNRFLAERTGGTYSTLKVQPAELEDSGVYFCASSQVWGLGVTEAFFGQGTRLTVV.

CDR3 coding DNA: TGTGCCAGCAGTTTAGTCAGGGAACTAGCGGGGGGCCCCTCCTACGAGCAGTACTTC. Amino acids: CASSLVRELAGGPSYEQYF. This chain uses TRBV12-3 or TRBV12-4 with TRBJ2-7, with 12 positions matching TRBD2. V shed 1 base, J shed 0 bases, and the junction held 10 bases outside the gene matches. The CDR3 loop spans 19 amino acids.

This clonotype was recorded at least ten times. The chain employs TRBV5-1 and TRBJ2-5; D may be TRBD2 (6 bases). Germline loops: CDR1 SGHRS, CDR2 YFSETQ. The CDR3 totals 15 residues. Trimming cost V 4 bases and J 1 base, with 14 bases left between them. CDR3 nucleotides: TGCGCCAGCAGCATAAAAGGCGGGGTCCAAGAGACCCAGTACTTC. Protein sequence: CASSIKGGVQETQYF.

The sample holds many counts of this clonotype. This chain joins TRBV12-3 or TRBV12-4 and TRBJ1-1; 7 bases map to TRBD1. This CDR3 has 14 amino acids. The J segment lost 3 bases and the V segment lost 3 bases, leaving 4 bases of the junction unmatched. CDR3: CASSFQGGYTEAFF. The CDR3 DNA is TGTGCCAGCAGTTTCCAGGGGGGGTACACTGAAGCTTTCTTT.

This clonotype was observed a few times. The chain has TRBV7-3 and TRBJ2-2; a possible D gene is TRBD2 (7 bases). V shed 5 bases and J shed 6 bases, with 16 bases lying between them. Germline CDR1 and CDR2: SGHTA and FQGTGA. The CDR3 extends over 15 amino acids. This chain's CDR3 is CASSREGGASGELFF. As DNA, the CDR3 is TGTGCCAGCAGCAGAGAGGGGGGGGCCTCCGGGGAGCTGTTTTTT. The whole variable domain, filled in from reference TRBV7-3 and TRBJ2-2, reads GAGVSQTPSNKVTEKGKYVELRCDPISGHTALYWYRQSLGQGPEFLIYFQGTGAADDSGLPNDRFFAVRPEGSVSTLKIQRTERGDSAVYLCASSREGGASGELFFGEGSRLTVL.

This clonotype was observed many times. The V gene is TRBV20-1, the J gene TRBJ2-3; unclear D gene. The CDR3 runs 14 residues. Per germline, CDR1 DFQATT and CDR2 SNEGSKA (reference sequence). The ends were cut back, 4 bases at V and 2 bases at J, with 13 bases in the middle. The CDR3 reads CSANDGFSTDTQYF. CDR3 nucleotide sequence: TGCAGTGCTAACGACGGATTTTCCACAGATACGCAGTATTTT.

The rearrangement uses TRBV19 and TRBJ2-1; 8 nucleotides match TRBD1. The CDR3 spans 16 residues. Germline assignment: CDR1 LNHDA and CDR2 SQIVND (reference sequence). J was trimmed by 6 bases and V by 3 bases; bases with no gene match: 10. DNA of the CDR3: TGTGCCAGTAGTATTCCCGCAGGGGGCGGTTTCAATGAGCAGTTCTTC. Translating gives CASSIPAGGGFNEQFF.

This clonotype was recorded at least ten times. The chain combines TRBV19 with TRBJ2-7; D uncertain. This CDR3 contains 13 residues. V lost 3 bases to trimming and J lost 2 bases, with 8 bases between them. Germline loops: CDR1 LNHDA, CDR2 SQIVND (reference sequence). The CDR3 spells CASSMRQTYEQYF. The CDR3 coding sequence is TGTGCCAGTAGTATGCGGCAGACCTACGAGCAGTACTTC. Full variable domain (outside the CDR3, taken from reference TRBV19 and TRBJ2-7): DGGITQSPKYLFRKEGQNVTLSCEQNLNHDAMYWYRQDPGQGLRLIYYSQIVNDFQKGDIAEGYSVSREKKESFPLTVTSAQKNPTAFYLCASSMRQTYEQYFGPGTRLTVT.

This clonotype appeared many times. The chain couples TRBV20-1 to TRBJ2-5, with TRBD1 matching over 10 bases. V dropped 6 bases and J dropped 5; count of bases not matched to a gene: 15. The CDR3 has 16 residues. The germline CDR1 and CDR2 sequences are DFQATT and SNEGSKA (reference sequence). CDR3 sequence: CSAVLGTGAQGETQYF. CDR3 bases: TGCAGTGCCGTATTAGGGACAGGGGCCCAGGGGGAGACCCAGTACTTC.

This clonotype was observed at least ten times. The chain has TRBV27 and TRBJ2-3; maybe TRBD1 (6 bases). Trimming removed 8 bases from V and 4 bases from J, with 13 bases in between. The CDR3 extends over 13 amino acids. Germline V gene lookup returns CDR1 MNHEY and CDR2 SMNVEV (reference sequence). The CDR3 region is CASQTGSPDTQYF. As DNA, the CDR3 is TGTGCCAGCCAGACAGGTTCCCCAGATACGCAGTATTTT.